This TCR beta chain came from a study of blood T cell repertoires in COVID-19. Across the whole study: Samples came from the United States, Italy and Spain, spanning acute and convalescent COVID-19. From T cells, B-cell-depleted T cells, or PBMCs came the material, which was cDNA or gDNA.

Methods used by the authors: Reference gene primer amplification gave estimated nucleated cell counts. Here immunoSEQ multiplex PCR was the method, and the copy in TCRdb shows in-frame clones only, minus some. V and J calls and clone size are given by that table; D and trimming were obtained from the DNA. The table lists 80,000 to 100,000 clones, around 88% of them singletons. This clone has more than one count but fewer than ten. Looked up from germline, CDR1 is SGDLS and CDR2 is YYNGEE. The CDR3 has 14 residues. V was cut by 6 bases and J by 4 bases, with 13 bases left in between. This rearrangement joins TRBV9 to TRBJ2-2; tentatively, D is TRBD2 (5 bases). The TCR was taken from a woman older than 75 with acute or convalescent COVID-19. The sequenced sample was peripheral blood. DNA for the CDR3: TGTGCCAGCACCTCCTTGGCGGGCACCGGGGAGCTGTTTTTT. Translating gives CASTSLAGTGELFF. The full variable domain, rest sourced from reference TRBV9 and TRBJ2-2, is DSGVTQTPKHLITATGQRVTLRCSPRSGDLSVYWYQQSLDQGLQFLIQYYNGEERAKGNILERFSAQQFPDLHSELNLSSLELGDSALYFCASTSLAGTGELFFGEGSRLTVL.